This T cell receptor beta chain appears in the sequencing data of a study of blood T cells in healthy people across ages. The overall study: Template switching retrieved approximately one barcoded beta molecule for each two T cells.

This CDR3 has 13 residues. The germline V gene has CDR1 SGHAT and CDR2 FQDESV (reference sequence). V dropped 2 bases and J dropped 6 bases, with 8 bases sitting between them. Next came a second PCR, run for about 6 to 11 cycles, which used a sample-barcoded 5' primer along with a J-beta primer mix. TCRdb reprocessed the 5' RACE reads with MiXCR, giving one entry per CDR3 protein. Of around 1.1 million distinct CDR3 sequences detected, around two fifths appear once; the ten largest clones hold around 13%. Per sample, a minimum of 6 million PBMCs were isolated. The sequence was obtained from a young man in good health. The chain has TRBV11-1 and TRBJ2-1; D not resolved. The sequencing sample was made of blood. The CDR3 bases are TGTGCCAGCAGCTTACAGATGGCCAATGAGCAGTTCTTC. Translating gives CASSLQMANEQFF.